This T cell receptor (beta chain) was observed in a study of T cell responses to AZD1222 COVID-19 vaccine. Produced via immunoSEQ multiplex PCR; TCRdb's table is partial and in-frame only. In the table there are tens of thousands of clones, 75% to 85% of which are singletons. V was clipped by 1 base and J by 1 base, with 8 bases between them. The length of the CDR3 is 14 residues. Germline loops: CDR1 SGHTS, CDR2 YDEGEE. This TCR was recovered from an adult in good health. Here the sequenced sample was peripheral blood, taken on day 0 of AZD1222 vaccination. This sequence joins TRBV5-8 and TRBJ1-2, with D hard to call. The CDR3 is CASSLLEVNYGYTF. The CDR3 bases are TGTGCCAGCAGCTTGCTTGAGGTTAACTATGGCTACACCTTC.